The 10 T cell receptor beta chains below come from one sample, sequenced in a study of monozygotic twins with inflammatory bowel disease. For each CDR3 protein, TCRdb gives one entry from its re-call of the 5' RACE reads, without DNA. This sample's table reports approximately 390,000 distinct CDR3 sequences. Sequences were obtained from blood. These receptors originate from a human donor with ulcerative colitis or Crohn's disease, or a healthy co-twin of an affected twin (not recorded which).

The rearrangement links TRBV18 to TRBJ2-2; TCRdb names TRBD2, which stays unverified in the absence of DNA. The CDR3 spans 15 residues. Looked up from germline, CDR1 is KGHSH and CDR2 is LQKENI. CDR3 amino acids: CASSEGTPVTGELFF.

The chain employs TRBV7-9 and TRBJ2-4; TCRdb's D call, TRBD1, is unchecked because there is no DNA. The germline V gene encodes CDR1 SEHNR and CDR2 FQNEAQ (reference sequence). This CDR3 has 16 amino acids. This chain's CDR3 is CASSPRGGVTKNIQYF.

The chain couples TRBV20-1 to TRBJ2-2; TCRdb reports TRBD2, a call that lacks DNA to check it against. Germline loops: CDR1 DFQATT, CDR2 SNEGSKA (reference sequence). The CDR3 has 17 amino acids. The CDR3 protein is CSARLAGGRLDTGELFF.

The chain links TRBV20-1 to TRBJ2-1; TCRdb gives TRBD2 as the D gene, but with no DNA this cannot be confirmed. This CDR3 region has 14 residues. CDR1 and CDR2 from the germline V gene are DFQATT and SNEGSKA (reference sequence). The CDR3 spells CSARGTSGREEQFF.

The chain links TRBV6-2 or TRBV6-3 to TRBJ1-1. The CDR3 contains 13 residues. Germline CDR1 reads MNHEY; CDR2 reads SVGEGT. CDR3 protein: CASSMIPNTEAFF.

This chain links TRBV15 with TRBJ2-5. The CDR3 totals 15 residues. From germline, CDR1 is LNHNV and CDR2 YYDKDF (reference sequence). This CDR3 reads CATSREGRHRETQYF.

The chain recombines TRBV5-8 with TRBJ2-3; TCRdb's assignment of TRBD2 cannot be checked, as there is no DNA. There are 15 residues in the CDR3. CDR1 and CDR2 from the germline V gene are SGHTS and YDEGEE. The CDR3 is CASSWGGYSTDTQYF.

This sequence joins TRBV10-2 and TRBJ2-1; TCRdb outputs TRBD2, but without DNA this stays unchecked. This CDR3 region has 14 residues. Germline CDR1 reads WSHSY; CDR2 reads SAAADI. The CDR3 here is CASRRAGGGNEQFF.

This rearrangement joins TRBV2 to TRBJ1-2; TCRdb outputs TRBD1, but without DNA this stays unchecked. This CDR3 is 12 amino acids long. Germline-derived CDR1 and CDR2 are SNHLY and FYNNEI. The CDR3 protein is CASRQGQGGYTF.

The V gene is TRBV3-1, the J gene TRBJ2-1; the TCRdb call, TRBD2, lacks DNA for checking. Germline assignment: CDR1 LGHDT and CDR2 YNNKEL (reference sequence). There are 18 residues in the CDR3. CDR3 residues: CASSLGLAGASGTNEQFF.